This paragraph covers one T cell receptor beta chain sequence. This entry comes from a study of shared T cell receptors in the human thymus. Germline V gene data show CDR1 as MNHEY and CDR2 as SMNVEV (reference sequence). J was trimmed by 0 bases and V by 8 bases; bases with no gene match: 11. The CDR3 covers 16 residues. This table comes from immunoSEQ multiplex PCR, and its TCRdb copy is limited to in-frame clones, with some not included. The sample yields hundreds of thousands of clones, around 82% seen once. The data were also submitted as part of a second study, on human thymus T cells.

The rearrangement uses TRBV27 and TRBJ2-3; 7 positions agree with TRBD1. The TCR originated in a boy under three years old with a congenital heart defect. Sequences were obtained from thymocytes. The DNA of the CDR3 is TGTGCCAGCGCACCCCGACAGGGTCATAGCACAGATACGCAGTATTTT. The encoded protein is CASAPRQGHSTDTQYF.